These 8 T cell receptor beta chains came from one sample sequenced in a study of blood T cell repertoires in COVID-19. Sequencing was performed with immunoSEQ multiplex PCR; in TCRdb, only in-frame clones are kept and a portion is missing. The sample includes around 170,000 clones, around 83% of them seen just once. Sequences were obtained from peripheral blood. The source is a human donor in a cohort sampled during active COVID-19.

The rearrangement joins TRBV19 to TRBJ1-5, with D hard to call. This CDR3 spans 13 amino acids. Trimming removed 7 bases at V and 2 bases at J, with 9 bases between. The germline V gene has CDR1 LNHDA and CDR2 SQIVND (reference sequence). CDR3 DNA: TGTGCCAGTACGTGGGAGGGCAATCAGCCCCAGCATTTT. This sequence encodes CASTWEGNQPQHF.

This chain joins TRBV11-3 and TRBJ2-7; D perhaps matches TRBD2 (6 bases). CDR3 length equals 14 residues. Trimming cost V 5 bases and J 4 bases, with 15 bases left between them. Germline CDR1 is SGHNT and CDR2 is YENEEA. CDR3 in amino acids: CASSPGGGSYEQYF. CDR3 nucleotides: TGTGCCAGCAGCCCCGGTGGAGGGTCATACGAGCAGTACTTC.

CDR3 sequence (DNA): TGTGCCAGCACTATTCCTATGGGGGGGGGAACTGCGGATACGCAGTATTTT. This gives the protein CASTIPMGGGTADTQYF. V and J are TRBV7-8 and TRBJ2-3; 7 bases map to TRBD2. The CDR3 is 17 residues long. V shed 7 bases and J 6 bases; nucleotides not matched to a gene: 19. In germline, CDR1 is SGHVS, CDR2 FQNEAQ.

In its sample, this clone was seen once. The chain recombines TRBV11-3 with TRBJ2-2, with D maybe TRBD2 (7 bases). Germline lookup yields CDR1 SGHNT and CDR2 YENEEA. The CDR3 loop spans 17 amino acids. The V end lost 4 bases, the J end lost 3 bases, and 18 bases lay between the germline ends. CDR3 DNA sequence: TGTGCCAGCAGCTCCCCTCGGGGGGCGCCGGACACCGGGGAGCTGTTTTTT. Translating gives CASSSPRGAPDTGELFF.

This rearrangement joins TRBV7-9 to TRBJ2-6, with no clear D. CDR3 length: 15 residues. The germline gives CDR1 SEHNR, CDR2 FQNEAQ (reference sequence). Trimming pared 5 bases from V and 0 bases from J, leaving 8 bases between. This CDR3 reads CASSNRFSGANVLTF. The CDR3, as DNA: TGTGCCAGCAGCAACAGATTCTCTGGGGCCAACGTCCTGACTTTC.

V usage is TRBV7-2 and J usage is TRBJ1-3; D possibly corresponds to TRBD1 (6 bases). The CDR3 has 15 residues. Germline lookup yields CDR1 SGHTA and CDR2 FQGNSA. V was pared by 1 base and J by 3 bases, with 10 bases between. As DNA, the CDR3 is TGTGCCAGCAGCTTAGTTGTCAGGGGTGGAAACACCATATATTTT. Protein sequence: CASSLVVRGGNTIYF.

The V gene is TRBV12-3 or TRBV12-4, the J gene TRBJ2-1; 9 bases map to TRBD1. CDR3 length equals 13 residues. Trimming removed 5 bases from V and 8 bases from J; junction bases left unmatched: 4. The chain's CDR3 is CASSRTGGYEQFF. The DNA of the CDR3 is TGTGCCAGCAGTCGTACAGGGGGCTATGAGCAGTTCTTC.

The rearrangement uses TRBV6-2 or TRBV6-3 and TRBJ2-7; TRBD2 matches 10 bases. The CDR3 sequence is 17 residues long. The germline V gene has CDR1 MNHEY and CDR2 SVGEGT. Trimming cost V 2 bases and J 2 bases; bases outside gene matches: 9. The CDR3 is CASSYPPTSGRPYEQYF. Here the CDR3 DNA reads TGTGCCAGCAGTTACCCCCCGACTAGCGGGCGCCCCTACGAGCAGTACTTC.